This passage covers 10 T cell receptor beta chains from one sample sequenced in a study of blood T cell repertoires in COVID-19. This table comes from immunoSEQ multiplex PCR, and its TCRdb copy is limited to in-frame clones, with some not included. The sample holds under 200,000 clones, 80% seen once. Sequencing was performed on peripheral blood. The receptors here all came from a man between 65 and 85 years old with active or convalescent COVID-19.

This clone has a handful of counts. This rearrangement joins TRBV4-3 to TRBJ1-1, with D possibly TRBD1 on 5 matching bases. V lost 0 bases, J lost 5 bases, and 16 bases lay in between. Germline V gene lookup returns CDR1 LGHNA and CDR2 YSLEER. The CDR3 sequence is 16 residues long. As DNA, the CDR3 is TGCGCCAGCAGCCAAGATTGGGGGGTTGGGGGGACTGAAGCTTTCTTT. Protein product: CASSQDWGVGGTEAFF.

This clone was counted only a few times. The chain is built from TRBV7-9 and TRBJ2-2; tentative D call: TRBD2 (5 bases). Trimming removed 2 bases from V and 7 bases from J, with 20 bases in between. Germline assignment: CDR1 SEHNR and CDR2 FQNEAQ (reference sequence). The CDR3 contains 17 residues. CDR3 sequence reads: CASSLSLRASRIGELFF. The CDR3 coding sequence is TGTGCCAGCAGCTTATCCTTGAGGGCCTCGAGGATCGGGGAGCTGTTTTTT.

The chain is built from TRBV9 and TRBJ1-2; TRBD1 might be the D (5 bases). V lost 3 bases, J lost 5 bases, and 26 bases lay in between. This CDR3 contains 18 residues. CDR1 and CDR2 from the germline V gene are SGDLS and YYNGEE. The CDR3 DNA follows: TGTGCCAGCAGCGGCGTGGGCTACTCGGCAGGGCTCGGGTATGGCTACACCTTC. It is translated as CASSGVGYSAGLGYGYTF.

This chain links TRBV5-1 with TRBJ2-5; TRBD2 matches at 7 bases. The V gene end was trimmed by 4 bases and the J gene end by 5 bases; junction bases not matched to a gene: 8. The CDR3 covers 14 residues. Germline values: CDR1 SGHRS, CDR2 YFSETQ. The CDR3 DNA reads TGCGCCAGCAGCACAGGACTAGTATACGAGACCCAGTACTTC. Protein: CASSTGLVYETQYF.

CDR3 DNA: TGTGCCAGCAGTGAAGAACAGGGCTCGTACTATGGCTACACCTTC. Its protein is CASSEEQGSYYGYTF. This chain joins TRBV2 and TRBJ1-2; possible D gene TRBD1, 6 bases. The V end lost 1 base, the J end lost 3 bases, and 12 bases lay between the germline ends. CDR1 and CDR2 from the germline V gene are SNHLY and FYNNEI. The CDR3 spans 15 residues.

This clone was seen at least ten times. The V and J genes are TRBV5-5 and TRBJ1-2, with a possible D match to TRBD1 (5 bases). The CDR3 extends over 16 amino acids. V lost 4 bases and J 4 bases, leaving 20 bases between the germline ends. Germline CDR1 SGHKS, CDR2 YYEKEE (reference sequence). CDR3 DNA sequence: TGTGCCAGCAGCGGACGACAGTTGGGGTCGATCTATGGCTACACCTTC. Amino acids: CASSGRQLGSIYGYTF. The complete variable domain, with remaining parts taken from reference TRBV5-5 and TRBJ1-2, reads DAGVTQSPTHLIKTRGQQVTLRCSPISGHKSVSWYQQVLGQGPQFIFQYYEKEERGRGNFPDRFSARQFPNYSSELNVNALLLGDSALYLCASSGRQLGSIYGYTFGSGTRLTVV.

Points on this clone: This may arise from a read error, as a much more abundant clone is one base away. The chain has TRBV18 and TRBJ1-1; 9 bases agree with TRBD1. CDR3 length equals 16 residues. Germline V gene lookup returns CDR1 KGHSH and CDR2 LQKENI. CDR3 sequence: CAISLQGQGMNTEAFF. In DNA form, the CDR3 reads TGTGCCATCTCACTCCAAGGACAGGGGATGAACACTGAAGCTTTCTTT.

This chain connects TRBV10-3 to TRBJ2-3; 9 positions agree with TRBD2. The J segment lost 5 bases and the V segment lost 4 bases, leaving 4 bases of the junction unmatched. Germline V gene sequence: CDR1 ENHRY, CDR2 SYGVKD. The CDR3 is 14 residues long. CDR3 nucleotides: TGTGCCATCAGTGCCTCTAGCGGGGAAGATACGCAGTATTTT. Its protein product is CAISASSGEDTQYF.

The chain joins TRBV18 to TRBJ2-3, with D tentatively TRBD2 (6 bases). Germline loops: CDR1 KGHSH, CDR2 LQKENI. V was pared by 2 bases and J by 7 bases, with 13 bases between. This CDR3 has 14 amino acids. The CDR3 DNA sequence: TGTGCCAGCTCACCAAACGGAGGGCCACATACGCAGTATTTT. It specifies CASSPNGGPHTQYF.

The chain has TRBV10-3 and TRBJ1-2, with TRBD1 as a possible D gene (5 bases). This CDR3 is built from 15 residues. Germline values: CDR1 ENHRY, CDR2 SYGVKD. Trimming left V 4 bases short and J 8 bases short, with 20 bases between. CDR3 DNA: TGTGCCATCAGTGTTTCATACACTGCCGGGGGAGGCTACACCTTC. It yields the protein CAISVSYTAGGGYTF.